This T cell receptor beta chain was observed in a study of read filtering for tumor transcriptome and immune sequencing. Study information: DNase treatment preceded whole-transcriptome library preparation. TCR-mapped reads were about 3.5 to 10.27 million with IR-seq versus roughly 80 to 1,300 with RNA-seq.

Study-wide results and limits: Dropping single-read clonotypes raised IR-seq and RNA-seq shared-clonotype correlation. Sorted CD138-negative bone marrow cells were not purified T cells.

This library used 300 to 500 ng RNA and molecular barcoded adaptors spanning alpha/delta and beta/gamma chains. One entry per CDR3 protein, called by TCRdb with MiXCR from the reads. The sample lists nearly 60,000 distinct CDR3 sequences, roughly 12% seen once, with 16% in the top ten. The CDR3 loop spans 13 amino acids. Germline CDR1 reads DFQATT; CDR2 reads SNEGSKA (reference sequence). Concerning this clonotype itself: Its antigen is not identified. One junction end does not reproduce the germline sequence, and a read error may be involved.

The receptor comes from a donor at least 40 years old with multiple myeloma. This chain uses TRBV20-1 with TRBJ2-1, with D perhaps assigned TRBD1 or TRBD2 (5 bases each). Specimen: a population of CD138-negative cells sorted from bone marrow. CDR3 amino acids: CSARDGIRDEQFF. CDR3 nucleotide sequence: TGCAGTGCTAGAGACGGGATCAGGGATGAGCAGTTCTTT.